The clone carrying this TCR beta chain was observed a handful of times. This sample stems from a study of blood T cell repertoires in COVID-19. For the study at large: Acute and convalescent COVID-19 samples came from the United States, Italy and Spain. T cells, B-cell-depleted T cells, or PBMCs provided the cDNA or gDNA that served as material.

Source study methods: Amplification from reference gene primers served as the basis for estimated nucleated cell counts. Sequencing was performed with immunoSEQ multiplex PCR; in TCRdb, only in-frame clones are kept and a portion is missing. V, J and clone size derive from that table, while D and trimming were established from the DNA sequence. Here the sample spans some 150,000 clones, 81% being singletons. This CDR3 region has 14 residues. J was trimmed by 6 bases and V by 0 bases; bases with no gene match: 4. Germline lookup yields CDR1 SGDLS and CDR2 YYNGEE. The rearrangement links TRBV9 to TRBJ2-7, with 9 bases matching TRBD1. The sample was peripheral blood. The clonotype was recovered from a human donor with acute or convalescent COVID-19. The donor label of this sample is uncertain. The CDR3 region has the DNA TGTGCCAGCAGCGTAGGGGACAGGGCCCTCGAGCAGTACTTC. Amino acid sequence: CASSVGDRALEQYF.